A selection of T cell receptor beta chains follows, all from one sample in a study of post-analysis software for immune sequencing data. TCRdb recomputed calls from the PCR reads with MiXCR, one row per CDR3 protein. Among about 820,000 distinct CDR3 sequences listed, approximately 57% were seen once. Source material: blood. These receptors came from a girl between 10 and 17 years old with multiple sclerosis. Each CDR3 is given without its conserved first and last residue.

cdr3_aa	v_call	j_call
ASSHLTSAPIEQF	TRBV14	TRBJ2-1
ASSLGRGRAYEQY	TRBV27	TRBJ2-7
ASSWLRTGSTDTQY	TRBV7-9	TRBJ2-3
SAAITEGKY	TRBV20-1	TRBJ2-5
ASRREGGHGYT	TRBV5-1	TRBJ1-2
ASSRLAGVLREQF	TRBV5-1	TRBJ2-1
RGDTGSTEAF	TRBV20-1	TRBJ1-1
SARFSEGTLSYEQY	TRBV20-1	TRBJ2-7
SARVPSSYEQY	TRBV20-1	TRBJ2-7
SADTVEREPDTQY	TRBV20-1	TRBJ2-3
ASSLDADTQY	TRBV5-6	TRBJ2-3
ASSQEGPGSTDTQY	TRBV4-2	TRBJ2-3
ASSLVAGMETQY	TRBV5-1	.
ASSNWPMQDHSSYEQY	TRBV21-1	TRBJ2-7
SAGDFSSYEQY	TRBV20-1	TRBJ2-7
ASSDLGRTYEQY	TRBV6-1	TRBJ2-7
ASETGTSEKYEQY	TRBV5-1	.
ASSLVGNEQY	TRBV5-1	TRBJ2-7
ASSLREREQAYEQY	TRBV7-7	TRBJ2-7
ASSHEGQVYGYT	TRBV4-1	TRBJ1-2
ASSLAGSGTAADTQY	TRBV5-1	TRBJ2-4
SARRGARNEQF	TRBV20-1	TRBJ2-1
ASSEGGLGTEAF	TRBV10-1	TRBJ1-1
SASSASGSYNEQF	TRBV20-1	TRBJ2-1
AIPGRTYGHT	TRBV7-9	TRBJ1-2
ASSYSGRASAQH	TRBV6-2/TRBV6-3	TRBJ1-5
ASSYADRGFYEQY	TRBV7-9	TRBJ2-7
ASSEQGGGYGYT	TRBV25-1	TRBJ1-2
ASSSGQYNEQF	TRBV7-9	TRBJ2-1
ASSLGLTGSSYEQY	TRBV5-6	TRBJ2-7
ASSATFHPRETQY	TRBV7-6	TRBJ2-5
ASSLSVAIHEQY	TRBV5-5	TRBJ2-7
ASSLASGFSYNEQF	TRBV2	TRBJ2-1
ASSLMGGRDNEQF	TRBV7-8	TRBJ2-1
ASRSGDGLYNEQF	TRBV5-1	TRBJ2-1
ASSPVGRGAPYEQY	TRBV5-5	.
ASSLRQDSYEQY	TRBV5-1	TRBJ2-7
SGGRIGDTQY	TRBV29-1	TRBJ2-3
ASSEQQVAYEQY	TRBV6-1	TRBJ2-7
ASSSGDRGLGYEKLF	TRBV6-5	TRBJ1-4
ASSATGTVGWEQY	TRBV9	TRBJ2-4
ASSPTQRQMNTEAF	TRBV18	TRBJ1-1
ASSVPTSGGANEQF	TRBV9	TRBJ2-1
SAPRASASDTQY	TRBV20-1	TRBJ2-3
ASSPNRVPYEQY	TRBV7-9	TRBJ2-7
SARAGTGRNTIY	TRBV20-1	TRBJ1-3
ASSEGGYKGQGIDEQF	TRBV5-1	TRBJ2-1
SGRGRGPLGEQY	TRBV20-1	TRBJ2-7